This is a list of T cell receptor beta chains from one sample in a study of cytomegalovirus exposure and HLA in healthy donors. Assay: immunoSEQ multiplex PCR; the TCRdb copy retains only in-frame clones and omits some. Of around 150,000 clones in the sample, about 72% were seen once. Sequencing input: PBMCs. The receptors come from a man aged 55 to 70 in good health and CMV-seronegative. The conserved cysteine and the conserved F or W are not part of the CDR3 here. Each record gives: J gene, V gene, CDR3 length, CDR3 protein.

TRBJ1-6,TRBV7-9,16,ASSRTGFRGANNSPLH
TRBJ2-2,TRBV6-6,11,ASSPPSGGELF
TRBJ2-5,TRBV6-5,12,ASSYRLAEETQY
NA,TRBV11-2,11,ASRLTVAYEQY
TRBJ2-2,TRBV2,12,ASTLGAGFGELF
TRBJ2-7,TRBV11-2,11,ASGGATTHEQY
TRBJ1-3,TRBV19,13,ASSIMYTSGNTIY
TRBJ2-2,TRBV7-7,13,ASSRDRANTGELF
TRBJ2-1,TRBV18,9,ASSTRDEQF
TRBJ1-1,TRBV28,16,ASSFHLRQGGMNTEAF
TRBJ2-3,TRBV2,13,ASRGTGGGADTQY
TRBJ1-3,TRBV28,13,ASGGQVLSGNTIY
TRBJ2-5,TRBV18,10,ASSPEKAAKD
TRBJ2-3,TRBV2,11,ASSTGLAHTQY
TRBJ2-7,TRBV5-1,13,ASSLGSGGAGEQY
TRBJ2-1,TRBV4-3,12,ASSQQDRGDEQF
TRBJ1-4,TRBV19,10,ASRGGGEKLF
TRBJ2-1,TRBV9,13,ASSIAGGTYNEQF
TRBJ2-1,TRBV10-1,13,ASSSLAGGLDEQF
TRBJ2-3,TRBV6-1,11,ASWTTLGDTQY
TRBJ2-6,TRBV9,15,ASSSRQAYSGANVLT
TRBJ2-5,TRBV19,12,ASSAGTPKETQY
TRBJ2-5,TRBV6-5,11,ASRGGGGETQY
TRBJ2-5,TRBV5-1,15,ASRGLAGGFDQETQY
TRBJ1-2,TRBV29-1,11,SVPNRANYGYT
TRBJ1-1,TRBV5-1,11,ASNLKQGTEAF
TRBJ1-1,TRBV25-1,15,ASSEPPRKGGRTEAF
TRBJ2-7,TRBV14,13,ASPIAEGDYVEQY
TRBJ1-5,TRBV30,11,AWSTTGDQPQH
TRBJ2-5,TRBV5-1,13,ASSRAGTGGVTQY
TRBJ1-1,TRBV9,13,ASSIFQGLDTEAF
TRBJ2-5,TRBV4-3,13,ASSQSLAGSETQY
TRBJ2-3,TRBV7-7,12,ASSLGEEGHTQY
TRBJ1-6,TRBV11-2,14,ASSLNGFSYNSPLH
TRBJ1-2,TRBV30,12,AWSIQGTNYGYT
TRBJ2-3,TRBV25-1,13,ASSEFAGAADTQY
TRBJ1-1,TRBV2,11,ASSVTGYTEAF
TRBJ1-6,TRBV10-3,13,AISEQGRSNSPLH
TRBJ1-4,TRBV6-5,12,ASSLDRASEKLF
TRBJ2-3,TRBV5-6,14,ASSLGPGQQTDTQY
TRBJ2-7,TRBV18,13,ASSPTRDRTYEQY
TRBJ2-3,TRBV5-1,13,ASRQTSGSFYTQY
TRBJ2-7,TRBV7-8,13,ASSLTGQSGYEQY
TRBJ2-1,TRBV9,13,ASTPRWSSYNEQF
TRBJ2-3,TRBV29-1,12,SVYGQTLGDTQY
TRBJ2-5,TRBV6-4,13,ASSDLDRREETQY
TRBJ2-7,TRBV20-1,9,SARTAYEQY
TRBJ1-6,TRBV28,14,ASSPPDTFYNSPLH
TRBJ1-2,TRBV28,12,VTYNRQNVYGYT
TRBJ2-1,TRBV5-1,16,ASSLEYGDGLLTMEQF
TRBJ2-5,TRBV5-1,13,ASSLNLQFQETQY
TRBJ2-3,TRBV5-6,12,ASSADRGYDTQY
TRBJ2-5,TRBV5-1,12,ASSPGGYQETQY
TRBJ2-7,TRBV29-1,11,SVGSGSDYEQY